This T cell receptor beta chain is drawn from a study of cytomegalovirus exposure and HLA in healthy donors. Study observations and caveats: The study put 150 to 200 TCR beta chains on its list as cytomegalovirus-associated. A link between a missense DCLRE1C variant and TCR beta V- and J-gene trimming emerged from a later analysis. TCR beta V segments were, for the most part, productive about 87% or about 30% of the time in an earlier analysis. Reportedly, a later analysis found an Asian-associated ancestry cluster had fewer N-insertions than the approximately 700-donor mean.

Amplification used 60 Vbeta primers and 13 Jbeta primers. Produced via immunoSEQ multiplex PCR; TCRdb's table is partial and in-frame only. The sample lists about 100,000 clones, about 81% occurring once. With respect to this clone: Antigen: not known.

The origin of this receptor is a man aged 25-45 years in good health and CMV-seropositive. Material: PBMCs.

The chain's CDR3 is CASSFGDREGGYGYTF. The DNA for the CDR3 is TGTGCCAGCAGTTTCGGGGACAGGGAAGGAGGCTATGGCTACACCTTC. The rearrangement links TRBV27 to TRBJ1-2; 9 bases line up with TRBD1. The CDR3 has 16 amino acids. J gave up 4 bases and V 3 bases, and 9 bases lay outside the gene matches. Per germline, CDR1 MNHEY and CDR2 SMNVEV (reference sequence).